This T cell receptor beta chain was found in a study of cytomegalovirus exposure and HLA in healthy donors. Looked up from germline, CDR1 is LGHNA and CDR2 is YSLEER. V lost 4 bases, J lost 0 bases, and 9 bases lay in between. The CDR3 is made up of 14 amino acids. Use of 60 Vbeta and 13 Jbeta primers characterized the PCR. The data were produced by immunoSEQ multiplex PCR, yet TCRdb's version contains in-frame clones alone and is incomplete. The listing records 180,000 or so clones. The receptor comes from a young woman in good health and CMV-seropositive. Source material: PBMCs. V and J are TRBV4-3 and TRBJ1-1; unclear D gene. CDR3 residues: CASSPKQMNTEAFF. CDR3 coding DNA: TGCGCCAGCAGCCCTAAACAGATGAACACTGAAGCTTTCTTT.